The 32 T cell receptor beta chains listed next were all sequenced from one sample in a study of early T cells in non-severe SARS-CoV-2 infection. One entry per CDR3 protein results from TCRdb running MiXCR on the 5' RACE reads. This table holds more than 65,000 distinct CDR3 sequences, about 12% found once. Sample: whole blood. The source is an adult who was a healthcare worker with PCR-confirmed SARS-CoV-2 infection or an uninfected control (not recorded which).

This clonotype occurred many times. The gene calls are TRBV6-5 and TRBJ2-2; TRBD2 matches at 8 bases. The CDR3 spans 16 residues. Germline CDR1 is MNHEY and CDR2 is SVGAGI. Unmatched junction bases numbered 8, after V lost 4 bases and J lost 4 bases. CDR3 sequence reads: CASSWGTRRGTGELFF. In nucleotides, the CDR3 is TGTGCCAGCAGTTGGGGGACTAGGAGGGGCACCGGGGAGCTGTTTTTT.

This clonotype has only one observation. The chain is built from TRBV7-9 and TRBJ2-1; tentative D call: TRBD1 (6 bases). Trimming took 5 bases from V and 11 from J, leaving 22 bases between them. Germline V gene data show CDR1 as SEHNR and CDR2 as FQNEAQ (reference sequence). The CDR3 has 15 residues. The CDR3 here is CASSPTEGVGGKQFF. The CDR3 bases are TGTGCCAGCAGCCCAACCGAGGGGGTAGGCGGAAAGCAGTTCTTC.

The chain recombines TRBV7-2 with TRBJ2-3, with D maybe TRBD2 (5 bases). This CDR3 is 14 amino acids long. The ends were cut back, 1 base at V and 4 bases at J, with 9 bases in the middle. Germline loops: CDR1 SGHTA, CDR2 FQGNSA. CDR3 sequence: CASSLVREPDTQYF. The CDR3 DNA reads as TGTGCCAGCAGCTTAGTTAGGGAGCCAGATACGCAGTATTTT.

This clonotype was found once. The CDR3 nucleotides are TGCAGCGTTGAGGGAGGGGTTGAGTACGAGCAGTACTTC. Protein product: CSVEGGVEYEQYF. The rearrangement joins TRBV29-1 to TRBJ2-7, with 7 bases matching TRBD2. The CDR3 is made up of 13 amino acids. Germline assignment: CDR1 SQVTM and CDR2 ANQGSEA. V lost 3 bases, J lost 4 bases, and 6 bases stayed unmatched.

This clonotype was recorded many times. The chain recombines TRBV7-2 with TRBJ1-2, with D maybe TRBD1 (6 bases). The V and J ends lost 7 bases and 4 bases respectively, with 19 bases between them. This CDR3 comprises 15 residues. CDR1 and CDR2 (germline): SGHTA, FQGNSA. The CDR3 sequence is CASTPGGAIIYGYTF. The CDR3, as DNA: TGTGCCAGCACTCCGGGGGGGGCGATCATCTATGGCTACACCTTC.

This clonotype has more than one count but fewer than ten. The CDR3 sequence: CSVHRGDGYTF. As DNA, the CDR3 is TGCAGCGTTCATAGGGGGGATGGCTACACCTTC. The V and J genes are TRBV29-1 and TRBJ1-2, with D possibly TRBD1 on 6 matching bases. Germline V gene lookup returns CDR1 SQVTM and CDR2 ANQGSEA. The CDR3 loop spans 11 amino acids. Trimming took off 5 bases at V and 6 bases at J, with 10 bases between the two ends.

To note about this clonotype: A single base separates this from a much larger clone, so it may be a read error. The CDR3 ends on some other residue instead of the conserved phenylalanine or tryptophan, so this is likely a read error. The V call is TRBV12-3 or TRBV12-4, the J call TRBJ2-7, with 10 bases matching TRBD2. Unmatched junction bases numbered 2, after V lost 6 bases and J lost 0 bases. The CDR3 loop spans 14 amino acids. The CDR3 nucleotides are TGTGCCAGCAGACCTAGCGGGAGCTCCTACGAGCAGTACTCC. This sequence encodes CASRPSGSSYEQYS.

This clonotype was picked up a small number of times. The gene calls are TRBV7-3 and TRBJ2-3, with TRBD2 as a possible D gene (6 bases). CDR1 is SGHTA, CDR2 FQGTGA, per germline. This CDR3 is 15 amino acids long. V dropped 5 bases and J dropped 2 bases, with 14 bases sitting between them. For the CDR3, the DNA is TGTGCCAGCAGCCGAGGAAGCGGGTCCACAGATACGCAGTATTTT. Encoded protein: CASSRGSGSTDTQYF. The full variable domain, completed using reference TRBV7-3 and TRBJ2-3, is GAGVSQTPSNKVTEKGKYVELRCDPISGHTALYWYRQSLGQGPEFLIYFQGTGAADDSGLPNDRFFAVRPEGSVSTLKIQRTERGDSAVYLCASSRGSGSTDTQYFGPGTRLTVL.

The J gene is TRBJ1-3, the V gene TRBV20-1, with TRBD1 matching 7 bases. After removal of 3 bases from V and 8 bases from J, the junction contained 10 bases not matched to a gene. CDR3 size: 14 residues. Germline V gene sequence: CDR1 DFQATT, CDR2 SNEGSKA (reference sequence). CDR3 residues: CSASESATGDTIYF. The CDR3 DNA reads TGCAGTGCTAGTGAAAGCGCAACAGGGGACACCATATATTTT.

This clonotype was counted a few times. The V and J genes are TRBV20-1 and TRBJ1-2, with a tentative D call TRBD1 (6 bases). The V gene lost 5 bases and the J gene lost 4 bases, with 11 bases spanning the gap. Looked up from germline, CDR1 is DFQATT and CDR2 is SNEGSKA (reference sequence). This CDR3 region has 12 residues. The CDR3: CSALDRPYGYTF. The CDR3 DNA follows: TGCAGTGCTTTGGACAGACCCTATGGCTACACCTTC.

For the CDR3, the DNA is TGTGCCACCCGGGCTCGAGGCTCCTACAATGAGCAGTTCTTC. It translates to CATRARGSYNEQFF. This sequence joins TRBV24-1 and TRBJ2-1; D is uncertain. This CDR3 spans 14 amino acids. Germline V CDR1 and CDR2: KGHDR, SFDVKD. Trimming shortened V by 9 bases and J by 0 bases, and 11 bases separated the two germline ends.

This clonotype was counted at least ten times. The genes are TRBV5-6 and TRBJ2-5; possible D gene TRBD2, 5 bases. The CDR3 extends over 15 amino acids. The V gene's germline CDR1 is SGHDT and CDR2 YYEEEE. V was pared by 1 base and J by 5 bases, with 15 bases between. In nucleotides, the CDR3 is TGTGCCAGCAGCTTGACACCGGGGAATAGTGAGACCCAGTACTTC. As protein: CASSLTPGNSETQYF.

This rearrangement joins TRBV28 to TRBJ2-7; D is unclear. Deletions cut 7 bases from V and 4 bases from J, with 8 bases between. This CDR3 contains 11 residues. CDR1 is MDHEN and CDR2 is SYDVKM in the germline V gene. Here the CDR3 reads CASTSLYEQYF. The CDR3 DNA sequence: TGTGCCAGCACCAGCCTGTACGAGCAGTACTTC.

This clonotype was seen many times. The genes are TRBV5-5 and TRBJ2-1; weak D call: TRBD2 (5 bases). The CDR3 runs 18 residues. Germline values: CDR1 SGHKS, CDR2 YYEKEE (reference sequence). Trimming removed 2 bases from V and 6 bases from J, with 24 bases in between. Written as DNA, the CDR3 is TGTGCCAGCAGCTTAGGCCAGATACTAGGCCCCTTGGTCAATGAGCAGTTCTTC. Protein product: CASSLGQILGPLVNEQFF.

The table lists this clonotype with many counts. The chain uses TRBV29-1 and TRBJ1-2; 9 bases line up with TRBD1. CDR1 and CDR2 (germline): SQVTM, ANQGSEA. The CDR3 consists of 14 residues. V lost 7 bases and J lost 5; bases outside the gene matches: 11. CDR3 region: CSAGDREKGYGYTF. In nucleotides, the CDR3 is TGCAGCGCCGGGGACAGGGAGAAGGGGTATGGCTACACCTTC.

This clonotype appeared once. The V gene is TRBV10-2, the J gene TRBJ1-4; no firm D call. This CDR3 is built from 15 residues. Germline lookup yields CDR1 WSHSY and CDR2 SAAADI. Trimming removed 0 bases from V and 7 bases from J, with 12 bases in between. This CDR3 is CASSESGSLGEKLFF. CDR3 DNA sequence: TGCGCCAGCAGTGAGTCTGGCAGTCTGGGTGAAAAACTGTTTTTT.

This clonotype was detected many times. The rearrangement joins TRBV7-6 to TRBJ2-2; 7 nucleotides align to TRBD1. Germline loops: CDR1 SGHVS, CDR2 FNYEAQ. This CDR3 has 18 residues. V lost 1 base to trimming and J lost 1 base; unmatched junction nucleotides: 9. CDR3 in DNA: TGTGCCAGCAGCTTAGTGGGTACAGGGGCCATGAACACCGGGGAGCTGTTTTTT. Encoded protein: CASSLVGTGAMNTGELFF.

The rearrangement joins TRBV29-1 to TRBJ1-4; 7 nucleotides align to TRBD1. CDR3 length: 12 amino acids. CDR1 is SQVTM, CDR2 ANQGSEA, per germline. With 7 bases clipped from V and 4 bases from J, the junction kept 3 bases outside the gene matches. The CDR3: CSAGGHNEKLFF. The CDR3 region has the DNA TGCAGCGCAGGGGGACATAATGAAAAACTGTTTTTT.

In its sample, this clonotype was seen a few times. The rearrangement uses TRBV20-1 and TRBJ2-1; a weak D match, TRBD1 (6 bases). In germline, CDR1 is DFQATT, CDR2 SNEGSKA (reference sequence). There are 11 residues in the CDR3. V dropped 6 bases and J dropped 5 bases, with 8 bases sitting between them. The chain's CDR3 is CSARTDNEQFF. CDR3 nucleotides: TGCAGTGCGAGGACAGACAATGAGCAGTTCTTC.

This clonotype was counted many times. V and J are TRBV7-7 and TRBJ1-5; TRBD1 aligns across 9 bases. Trimming took 5 bases from V and 2 from J; bases not matched to a gene: 7. The CDR3 is 16 amino acids. The germline gives CDR1 SSHAT, CDR2 FNYEAQ (reference sequence). As DNA, the CDR3 is TGTGCCAGCAGCGCCGGGACAGGGAAACGCAATCAGCCCCAGCATTTT. Protein: CASSAGTGKRNQPQHF.

This clonotype was picked up a small number of times. J is TRBJ2-2 and V is TRBV7-6; unclear D gene. V was pared by 3 bases and J by 0 bases, with 8 bases between. This CDR3 spans 15 amino acids. Germline CDR1 SGHVS, CDR2 FNYEAQ. The CDR3 here is CASSFGESNTGELFF. CDR3 nucleotides: TGTGCCAGCAGCTTTGGAGAGTCGAACACCGGGGAGCTGTTTTTT.

This clonotype was observed at least ten times. The chain has TRBV6-6 and TRBJ2-1; 9 bases line up with TRBD2. Germline CDR1 MNHNY, CDR2 SVGAGI (reference sequence). The CDR3 runs 16 residues. The V gene end was trimmed by 5 bases and the J gene end by 7 bases; junction bases not matched to a gene: 12. CDR3 nucleotide sequence: TGTGCCAGCAGTGAACCCCTAGCGGGATGGGAGAATGAGCAGTTCTTC. It yields the protein CASSEPLAGWENEQFF.

The chain couples TRBV29-1 to TRBJ1-1; 7 nucleotides agree with TRBD1. The germline gives CDR1 SQVTM, CDR2 ANQGSEA. Unmatched junction bases numbered 11, after V lost 8 bases and J lost 8 bases. This CDR3 region has 12 residues. The CDR3 protein is CSLGQPRGEAFF. CDR3 nucleotide sequence: TGCAGCTTGGGACAGCCAAGGGGGGAAGCTTTCTTT.

The sample holds a few counts of this clonotype. The chain uses TRBV6-4 and TRBJ2-1; D tentatively reads TRBD1 or TRBD2 (5 bases each). The CDR3 length is 13 residues. Trimming removed 5 bases at V and 12 bases at J, with 17 bases between. Germline assignment: CDR1 MRHNA and CDR2 SNTAGT. The CDR3 region has the DNA TGTGCCAGCAGTCCTCAGGGCGGGCATGGGCAGTTCTTC. It encodes CASSPQGGHGQFF.

This sequence joins TRBV6-5 and TRBJ1-1; weak D call: TRBD1 (6 bases). The CDR3 sequence is 14 residues long. Germline CDR1 and CDR2: MNHEY and SVGAGI. The germline V and J ends were trimmed by 6 bases and 4 bases, with 15 bases remaining between them. CDR3 in amino acids: CASRTDRLGTEAFF. DNA of the CDR3: TGTGCCAGCAGAACCGACAGGCTTGGCACTGAAGCTTTCTTT.

This clonotype was observed at least ten times. The chain is built from TRBV5-1 and TRBJ2-1, with a possible D match to TRBD2 (6 bases). V shed 4 bases and J shed 7 bases, with 21 bases lying between them. The CDR3 spans 16 residues. From germline, CDR1 is SGHRS and CDR2 YFSETQ. The CDR3 reads CASSALGLPAGNEQFF. For the CDR3, the DNA is TGCGCCAGCAGCGCCTTGGGACTTCCCGCAGGGAATGAGCAGTTCTTC.

The V gene is TRBV7-9, the J gene TRBJ1-4, with D possibly being TRBD1 (6 bases). Germline V gene sequence: CDR1 SEHNR, CDR2 FQNEAQ (reference sequence). This CDR3 is built from 17 residues. Trimming pared 5 bases from V and 3 bases from J, leaving 19 bases between. CDR3 region: CASSPDKGVLANEKLFF. CDR3 sequence (DNA): TGTGCCAGCAGCCCCGACAAGGGGGTTTTGGCTAATGAAAAACTGTTTTTT.

This clonotype showed up many times. The CDR3 here is CASSLVQGYEQYF. The DNA for the CDR3 is TGCGCCAGCAGCTTGGTACAGGGTTACGAGCAGTACTTC. This sequence joins TRBV5-1 and TRBJ2-7; D is perhaps TRBD1 (6 bases). The CDR3 extends over 13 amino acids. CDR1 and CDR2 from the germline V gene are SGHRS and YFSETQ. V was clipped by 0 bases and J by 4 bases, with 8 bases between them.

This rearrangement joins TRBV7-2 to TRBJ2-1; D ambiguous. V shed 3 bases and J shed 0 bases, with 15 bases lying between them. The CDR3 has 17 amino acids. Germline V gives CDR1 SGHTA, CDR2 FQGNSA. The CDR3 is CASSFGPDSRSYNEQFF. The DNA for the CDR3 is TGTGCCAGCAGCTTCGGACCCGATAGTCGCTCCTACAATGAGCAGTTCTTC.

A remark on this clonotype: This may be a read error, as it is one base from a much larger clone. The genes are TRBV6-5 and TRBJ2-7, with D tentatively TRBD2 (6 bases). The germline V gene has CDR1 MNHEY and CDR2 SVGAGI. Trimming took 6 bases from V and 5 from J, leaving 14 bases between them. CDR3 length: 13 amino acids. In DNA, the CDR3 is TGTGCCAGCAGCCTCGGGTGGAGGGACGAGCAGTACTTC. Its translation is CASSLGWRDEQYF.

This clonotype was found a few times. J is TRBJ1-4 and V is TRBV29-1; D call uncertain. Germline V lookup: CDR1 SQVTM, CDR2 ANQGSEA. The CDR3 loop spans 14 amino acids. Between the trimmed V and J ends, which lost 4 bases and 10 bases, there was a span of 19 bases. Here the CDR3 reads CSVGKEPPSGKLFF. Here the CDR3 DNA reads TGCAGCGTTGGGAAAGAGCCCCCCTCGGGAAAACTGTTTTTT.

This clonotype was seen ten or more times. The chain has TRBV6-6 and TRBJ2-7, with 10 bases identical to TRBD1. CDR3 length: 15 residues. Trimming cost V 5 bases and J 2 bases; bases outside gene matches: 6. From germline, CDR1 is MNHNY and CDR2 SVGAGI (reference sequence). The CDR3 DNA reads TGTGCCAGCAGTCCTCCGGGACAGGGGACCTACGAGCAGTACTTC. Amino acid sequence: CASSPPGQGTYEQYF.